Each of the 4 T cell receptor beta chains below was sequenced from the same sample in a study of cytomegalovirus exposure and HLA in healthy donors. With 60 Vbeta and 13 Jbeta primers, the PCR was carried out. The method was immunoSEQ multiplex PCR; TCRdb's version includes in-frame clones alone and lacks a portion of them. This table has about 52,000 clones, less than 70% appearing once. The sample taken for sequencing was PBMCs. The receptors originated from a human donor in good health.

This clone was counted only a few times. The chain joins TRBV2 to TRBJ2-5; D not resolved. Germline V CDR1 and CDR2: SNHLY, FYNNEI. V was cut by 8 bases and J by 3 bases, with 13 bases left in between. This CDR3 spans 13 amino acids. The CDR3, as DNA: TGTGCCAGCGAATCGGGTCTAGAAGAGACCCAGTACTTC. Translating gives CASESGLEETQYF. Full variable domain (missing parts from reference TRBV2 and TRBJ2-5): EPEVTQTPSHQVTQMGQEVILRCVPISNHLYFYWYRQILGQKVEFLVSFYNNEISEKSEIFDDQFSVERPDGSNFTLKIRSTKLEDSAMYFCASESGLEETQYFGPGTRLLVL.

CDR3 amino acids: CASSETGYGYTF. The CDR3, as DNA: TGTGCCAGCAGTGAGACAGGCTATGGCTACACCTTC. This chain connects TRBV2 to TRBJ1-2; TRBD1 might be the D (6 bases). V lost 3 bases, J lost 4 bases, and 6 bases lay in between. Germline assignment: CDR1 SNHLY and CDR2 FYNNEI. The CDR3 loop spans 12 amino acids.

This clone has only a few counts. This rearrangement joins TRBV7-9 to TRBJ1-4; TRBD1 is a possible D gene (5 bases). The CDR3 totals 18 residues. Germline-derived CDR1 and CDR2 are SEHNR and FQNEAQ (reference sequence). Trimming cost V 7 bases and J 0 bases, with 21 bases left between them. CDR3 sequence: CASTSGAGNLATNEKLFF. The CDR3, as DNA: TGTGCCAGCACCAGTGGGGCCGGAAACCTTGCAACTAATGAAAAACTGTTTTTT.

CDR3 DNA: TGTGCCAGCAGCGTAGGGGCTGATGGCTACACCTTC. Translating gives CASSVGADGYTF. The V call is TRBV7-9, the J call TRBJ1-2, with a tentative D call TRBD1 (5 bases). V was pared by 5 bases and J by 6 bases, with 10 bases between. Germline lookup yields CDR1 SEHNR and CDR2 FQNEAQ (reference sequence). The length of the CDR3 is 12 residues.